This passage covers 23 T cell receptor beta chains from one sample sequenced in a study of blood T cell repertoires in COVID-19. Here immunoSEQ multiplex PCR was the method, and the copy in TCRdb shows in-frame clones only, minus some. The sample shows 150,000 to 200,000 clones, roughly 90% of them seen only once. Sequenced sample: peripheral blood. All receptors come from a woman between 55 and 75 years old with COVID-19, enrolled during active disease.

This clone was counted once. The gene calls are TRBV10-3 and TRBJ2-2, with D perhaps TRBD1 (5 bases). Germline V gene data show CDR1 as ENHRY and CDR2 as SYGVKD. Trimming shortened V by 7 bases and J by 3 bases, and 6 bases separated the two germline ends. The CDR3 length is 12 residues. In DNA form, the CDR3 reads TGTGCCATCAAAGGGGACACCGGGGAGCTGTTTTTT. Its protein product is CAIKGDTGELFF.

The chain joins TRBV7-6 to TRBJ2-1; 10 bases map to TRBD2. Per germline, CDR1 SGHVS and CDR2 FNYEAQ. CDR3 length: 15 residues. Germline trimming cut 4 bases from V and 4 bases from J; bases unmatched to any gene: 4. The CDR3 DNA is TGTGCCAGCAGCTGGGGACTAGCGCTTTACAATGAGCAGTTCTTC. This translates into CASSWGLALYNEQFF.

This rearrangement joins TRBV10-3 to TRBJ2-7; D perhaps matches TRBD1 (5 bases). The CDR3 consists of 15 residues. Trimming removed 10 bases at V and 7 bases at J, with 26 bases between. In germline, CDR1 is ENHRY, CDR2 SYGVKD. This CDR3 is CATSLVLKTAEEQYF. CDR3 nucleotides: TGTGCCACGAGTTTGGTTCTCAAGACAGCCGAGGAGCAGTACTTC.

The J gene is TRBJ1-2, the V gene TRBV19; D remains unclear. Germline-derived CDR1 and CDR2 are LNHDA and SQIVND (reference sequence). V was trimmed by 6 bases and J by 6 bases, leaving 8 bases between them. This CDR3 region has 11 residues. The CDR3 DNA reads TGTGCCAGTAGGCGTCGGGATGGCTACACCTTC. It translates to CASRRRDGYTF.

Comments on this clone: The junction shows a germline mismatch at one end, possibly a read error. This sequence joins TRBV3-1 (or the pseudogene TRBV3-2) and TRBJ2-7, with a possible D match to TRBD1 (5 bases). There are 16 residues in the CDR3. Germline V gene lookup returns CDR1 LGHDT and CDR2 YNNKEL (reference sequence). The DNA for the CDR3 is TGTGCCAGCAGCCAAGAGGGCAGGGTAGGGAACTACGGGCAGTACTTC. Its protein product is CASSQEGRVGNYGQYF.

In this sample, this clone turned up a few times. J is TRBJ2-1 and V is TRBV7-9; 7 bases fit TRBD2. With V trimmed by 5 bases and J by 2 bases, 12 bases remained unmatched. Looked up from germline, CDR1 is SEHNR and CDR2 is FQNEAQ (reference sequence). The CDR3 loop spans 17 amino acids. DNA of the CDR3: TGTGCCAGCAGCCTCAGCTCCGGACTAGAGCCCTACAATGAGCAGTTCTTC. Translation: CASSLSSGLEPYNEQFF.

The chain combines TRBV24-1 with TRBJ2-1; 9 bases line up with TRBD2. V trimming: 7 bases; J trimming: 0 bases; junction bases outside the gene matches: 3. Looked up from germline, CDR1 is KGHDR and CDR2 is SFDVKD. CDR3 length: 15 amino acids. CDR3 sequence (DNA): TGTGCCACCAGGGGTAGCGGGAGCTCCTACAATGAGCAGTTCTTC. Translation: CATRGSGSSYNEQFF.

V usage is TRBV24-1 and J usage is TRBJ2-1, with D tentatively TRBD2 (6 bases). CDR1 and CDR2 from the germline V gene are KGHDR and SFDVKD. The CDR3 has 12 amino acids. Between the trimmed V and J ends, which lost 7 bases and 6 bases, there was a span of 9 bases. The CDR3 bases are TGTGCCACCAGCGGGAGACTCAATGAGCAGTTCTTC. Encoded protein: CATSGRLNEQFF.

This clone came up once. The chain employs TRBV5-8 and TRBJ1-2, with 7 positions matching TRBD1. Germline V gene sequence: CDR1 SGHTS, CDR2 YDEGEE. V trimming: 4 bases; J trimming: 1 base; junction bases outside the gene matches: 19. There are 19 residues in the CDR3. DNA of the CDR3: TGTGCCAGCAGCCCCGGGGATGGGGACAGCCGGGAAATTAACTATGGCTACACCTTC. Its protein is CASSPGDGDSREINYGYTF.

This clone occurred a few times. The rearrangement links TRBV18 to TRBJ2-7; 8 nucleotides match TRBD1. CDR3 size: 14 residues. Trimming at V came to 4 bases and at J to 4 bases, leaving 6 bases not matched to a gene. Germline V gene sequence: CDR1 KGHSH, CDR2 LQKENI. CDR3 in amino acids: CASSRGTGLYEQYF. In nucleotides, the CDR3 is TGTGCCAGCTCACGAGGGACAGGTTTATACGAGCAGTACTTC.

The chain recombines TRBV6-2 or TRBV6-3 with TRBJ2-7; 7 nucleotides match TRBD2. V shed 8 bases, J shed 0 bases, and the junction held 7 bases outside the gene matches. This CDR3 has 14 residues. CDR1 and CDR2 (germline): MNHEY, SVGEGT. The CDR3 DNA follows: TGTGCCAGCCGCCGGCGGGAGAGCTCCTACGAGCAGTACTTC. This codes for CASRRRESSYEQYF.

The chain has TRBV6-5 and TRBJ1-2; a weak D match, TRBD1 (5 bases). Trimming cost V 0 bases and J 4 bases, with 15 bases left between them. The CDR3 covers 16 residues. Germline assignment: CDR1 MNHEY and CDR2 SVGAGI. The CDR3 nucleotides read TGTGCCAGCAGTTACTCCGCGGACACCGAGGTCTATGGCTACACCTTC. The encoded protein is CASSYSADTEVYGYTF.

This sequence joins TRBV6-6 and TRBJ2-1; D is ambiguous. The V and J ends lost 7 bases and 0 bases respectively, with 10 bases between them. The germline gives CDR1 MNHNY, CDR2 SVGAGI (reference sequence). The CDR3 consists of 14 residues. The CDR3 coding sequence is TGTGCCAGCACGTTACTAAGCTCCTACAATGAGCAGTTCTTC. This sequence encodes CASTLLSSYNEQFF.

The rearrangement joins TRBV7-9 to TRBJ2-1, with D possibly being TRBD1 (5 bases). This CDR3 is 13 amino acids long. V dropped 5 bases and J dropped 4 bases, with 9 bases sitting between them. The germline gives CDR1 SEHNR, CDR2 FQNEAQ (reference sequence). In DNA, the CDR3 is TGTGCCAGCAGCCCCGACAGTTACAATGAGCAGTTCTTC. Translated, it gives CASSPDSYNEQFF. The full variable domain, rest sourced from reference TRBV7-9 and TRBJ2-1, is DTGVSQNPRHKITKRGQNVTFRCDPISEHNRLYWYRQTLGQGPEFLTYFQNEAQLEKSRLLSDRFSAERPKGSFSTLEIQRTEQGDSAMYLCASSPDSYNEQFFGPGTRLTVL.

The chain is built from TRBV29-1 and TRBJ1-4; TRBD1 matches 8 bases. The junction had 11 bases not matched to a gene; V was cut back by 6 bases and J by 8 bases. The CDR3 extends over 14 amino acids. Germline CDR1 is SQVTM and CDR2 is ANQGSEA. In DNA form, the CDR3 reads TGCAGCGTAAGCCAGGGGGCGATAGGGGAAAAACTGTTTTTT. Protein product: CSVSQGAIGEKLFF.

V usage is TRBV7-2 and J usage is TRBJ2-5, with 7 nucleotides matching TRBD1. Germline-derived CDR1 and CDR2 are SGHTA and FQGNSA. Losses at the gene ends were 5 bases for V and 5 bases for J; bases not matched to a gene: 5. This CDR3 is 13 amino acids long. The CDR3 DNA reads TGTGCCAGCAGCCCGACAGGGACCGAGACCCAGTACTTC. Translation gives CASSPTGTETQYF.

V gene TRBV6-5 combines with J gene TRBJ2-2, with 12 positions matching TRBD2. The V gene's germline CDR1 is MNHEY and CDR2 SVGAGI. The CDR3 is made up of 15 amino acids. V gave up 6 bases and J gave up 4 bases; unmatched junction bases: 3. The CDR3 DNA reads TGTGCCAGCAGGCTACTAGCGGGAGGCACCGGGGAGCTGTTTTTT. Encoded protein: CASRLLAGGTGELFF.

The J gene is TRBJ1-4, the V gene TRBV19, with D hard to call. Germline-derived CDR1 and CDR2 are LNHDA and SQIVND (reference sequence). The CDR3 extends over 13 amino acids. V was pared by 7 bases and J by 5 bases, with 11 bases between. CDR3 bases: TGTGCCAGTACCCAAGCGGGGAATGAAAAACTGTTTTTT. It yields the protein CASTQAGNEKLFF.

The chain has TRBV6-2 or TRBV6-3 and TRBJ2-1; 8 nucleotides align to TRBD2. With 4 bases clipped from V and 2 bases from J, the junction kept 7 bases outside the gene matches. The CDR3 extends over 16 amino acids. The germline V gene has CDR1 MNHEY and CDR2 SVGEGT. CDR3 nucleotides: TGTGCCAGCAGTTTAATAGCGGGACTAACCTACAATGAGCAGTTCTTC. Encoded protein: CASSLIAGLTYNEQFF.

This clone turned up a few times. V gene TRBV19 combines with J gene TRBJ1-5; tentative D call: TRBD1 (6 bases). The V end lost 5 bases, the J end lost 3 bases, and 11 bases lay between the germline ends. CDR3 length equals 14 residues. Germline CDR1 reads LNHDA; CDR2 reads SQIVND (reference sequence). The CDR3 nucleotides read TGTGCCAGTAGTCCTAGGGGGAACAATCAGCCCCAGCATTTT. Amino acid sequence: CASSPRGNNQPQHF.

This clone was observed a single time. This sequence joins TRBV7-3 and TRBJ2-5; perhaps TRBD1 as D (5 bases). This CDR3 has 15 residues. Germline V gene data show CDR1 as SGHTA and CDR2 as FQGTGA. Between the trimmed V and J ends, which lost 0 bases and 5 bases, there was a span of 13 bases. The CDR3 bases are TGTGCCAGCAGCTTAACTGGACACCCCTCGGAGACCCAGTACTTC. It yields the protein CASSLTGHPSETQYF.

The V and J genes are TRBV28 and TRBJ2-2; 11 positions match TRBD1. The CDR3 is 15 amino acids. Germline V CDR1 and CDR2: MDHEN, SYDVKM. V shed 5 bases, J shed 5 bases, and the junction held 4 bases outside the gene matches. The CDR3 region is CASSPRDRGTGELFF. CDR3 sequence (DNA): TGTGCCAGCAGTCCCCGGGACAGGGGGACCGGGGAGCTGTTTTTT.

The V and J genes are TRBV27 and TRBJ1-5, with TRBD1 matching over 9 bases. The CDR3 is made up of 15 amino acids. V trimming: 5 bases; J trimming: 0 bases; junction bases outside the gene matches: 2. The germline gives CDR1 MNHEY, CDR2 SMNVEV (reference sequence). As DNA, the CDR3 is TGTGCCAGCAGTCCGGACAGGGGTAGCAATCAGCCCCAGCATTTT. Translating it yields CASSPDRGSNQPQHF.